What follows are 22 T cell receptor beta chains derived from one specimen sequenced in a study of blood T cell repertoires in COVID-19. Produced via immunoSEQ multiplex PCR; TCRdb's table is partial and in-frame only. Among 60,000 to 70,000 clones listed, approximately 82% were seen once. Specimen: peripheral blood. The origin of the receptors is a man aged 60-69 years with acute or convalescent COVID-19.

The sample holds one count of this clone. The CDR3 nucleotides read TGTGCCAGCACCCGTGTTAACACCGGGGAGCTGTTTTTT. Translated: CASTRVNTGELFF. J is TRBJ2-2 and V is TRBV7-2, with unresolved D. Trimming removed 7 bases from V and 2 bases from J, with 8 bases in between. From germline, CDR1 is SGHTA and CDR2 FQGNSA. This CDR3 has 13 residues.

This chain links TRBV27 with TRBJ2-3; 13 positions agree with TRBD2. From germline, CDR1 is MNHEY and CDR2 SMNVEV (reference sequence). J lost 3 bases, V lost 4 bases, and 7 bases had no gene match. CDR3 size: 17 residues. CDR3 coding DNA: TGTGCCAGCAGTTCGCTCTTACTAGCGGGGGGGACAGATACGCAGTATTTT. Translation: CASSSLLLAGGTDTQYF.

This chain links TRBV5-1 with TRBJ2-1, with 10 bases identical to TRBD2. The CDR3 sequence is 16 residues long. Germline trimming cut 4 bases from V and 9 bases from J; bases unmatched to any gene: 13. The germline gives CDR1 SGHRS, CDR2 YFSETQ. In nucleotides, the CDR3 is TGCGCCAGCAGCACACCAACTAGCGGGGTTCGATCTGAGCAGTTCTTC. It codes for CASSTPTSGVRSEQFF. The full variable domain, rest sourced from reference TRBV5-1 and TRBJ2-1, is KAGVTQTPRYLIKTRGQQVTLSCSPISGHRSVSWYQQTPGQGLQFLFEYFSETQRNKGNFPGRFSGRQFSNSRSEMNVSTLELGDSALYLCASSTPTSGVRSEQFFGPGTRLTVL.

The V call is TRBV29-1, the J call TRBJ2-4, with D uncertain. The germline V and J ends were trimmed by 5 bases and 1 base, with 9 bases remaining between them. The V gene's germline CDR1 is SQVTM and CDR2 ANQGSEA. The CDR3 length is 13 residues. CDR3 residues: CSVLPGAKNIQYF. The DNA of the CDR3 is TGCAGCGTTCTTCCCGGGGCCAAAAACATTCAGTACTTC.

The chain couples TRBV2 to TRBJ2-7, with D perhaps TRBD2 (5 bases). CDR1 is SNHLY and CDR2 is FYNNEI in the germline V gene. The CDR3 has 13 amino acids. The ends were cut back, 1 base at V and 7 bases at J, with 11 bases in the middle. The CDR3 sequence is CASSEVPPGEQYF. CDR3 nucleotides: TGTGCCAGCAGTGAAGTCCCCCCGGGGGAGCAGTACTTC.

This clone was counted a few times. This chain links TRBV29-1 with TRBJ1-6, with a possible D match to TRBD1 (6 bases). The CDR3 consists of 13 residues. V dropped 6 bases and J dropped 9 bases, with 15 bases sitting between them. Germline lookup yields CDR1 SQVTM and CDR2 ANQGSEA. DNA for the CDR3: TGCAGCGTGGGGGACACCTTGAGTTCACCCCTCCACTTT. It yields the protein CSVGDTLSSPLHF.

On this clone: Other DNA sequences in this sample translate to the same CDR3. The V call is TRBV6-5, the J call TRBJ1-1; D is uncertain. The germline V gene has CDR1 MNHEY and CDR2 SVGAGI. The CDR3 runs 13 residues. Trimming took 5 bases from V and 1 from J, leaving 8 bases between them. CDR3 DNA sequence: TGTGCCAGCAGTCGCCGGGAGAACACTGAAGCTTTCTTT. Translated, it gives CASSRRENTEAFF.

The chain is built from TRBV4-1 and TRBJ1-2; the D is unclear. CDR1 is MGHRA and CDR2 is YSYEKL in the germline V gene. The CDR3 runs 14 residues. Between the trimmed V and J ends, which lost 0 bases and 8 bases, there was a span of 13 bases. The CDR3 coding sequence is TGCGCCAGCAGCCAAGATGGGCCAGACACCGGCTACACCTTC. It translates to CASSQDGPDTGYTF.

J is TRBJ2-7 and V is TRBV6-2 or TRBV6-3, with TRBD2 as a possible D gene (5 bases). Trimming left V 2 bases short and J 3 bases short, with 14 bases between. Germline V gene data show CDR1 as MNHEY and CDR2 as SVGEGT. CDR3 length equals 15 residues. CDR3 DNA: TGTGCCAGCAGTTACCCCCTAGTCGGAGGCTACGAGCAGTACTTC. Amino acids: CASSYPLVGGYEQYF.

This clone turned up a few times. The chain employs TRBV11-2 and TRBJ2-7; D not resolved. V was trimmed by 5 bases and J by 0 bases, leaving 2 bases between them. This CDR3 is 11 amino acids long. CDR1 is SGHAT, CDR2 FQNNGV, per germline. The CDR3 DNA reads TGTGCCAGCAGCCACTCCTACGAGCAGTACTTC. Translation gives CASSHSYEQYF.

The CDR3 spells CASSLAFTEDTQYF. The DNA for the CDR3 is TGCGCCAGCAGCTTGGCCTTTACAGAAGATACGCAGTATTTT. The chain has TRBV5-1 and TRBJ2-3, with D uncertain. CDR3 length: 14 amino acids. Germline V gene sequence: CDR1 SGHRS, CDR2 YFSETQ. Trimming removed 0 bases at V and 5 bases at J, with 10 bases between.

This sequence joins TRBV11-3 and TRBJ2-5, with 12 bases fitting TRBD1. There are 17 residues in the CDR3. Germline trimming cut 5 bases from V and 6 bases from J; bases unmatched to any gene: 13. CDR1 SGHNT and CDR2 YENEEA come from the germline V gene. CDR3 sequence (DNA): TGTGCCAGCAGCAACCGGGACAGGGGGCGCGGACGGAAGACCCAGTACTTC. Protein: CASSNRDRGRGRKTQYF.

The CDR3 sequence is CASSVTDREQFF. CDR3 sequence (DNA): TGTGCCAGCAGCGTAACGGACAGAGAGCAGTTCTTC. The chain carries TRBV9 and TRBJ2-1; the D gene is possibly TRBD1 (6 bases). In germline, CDR1 is SGDLS, CDR2 YYNGEE. This CDR3 contains 12 residues. V lost 1 base and J lost 10, with 9 bases in between. The full variable domain, its missing parts supplied by reference TRBV9 and TRBJ2-1, is DSGVTQTPKHLITATGQRVTLRCSPRSGDLSVYWYQQSLDQGLQFLIQYYNGEERAKGNILERFSAQQFPDLHSELNLSSLELGDSALYFCASSVTDREQFFGPGTRLTVL.

This clone was picked up one time. The chain combines TRBV29-1 with TRBJ1-1; D call uncertain. V was shortened by 1 base and J by 5 bases, with 5 bases between the two germline ends. Germline CDR1 and CDR2: SQVTM and ANQGSEA. The CDR3 loop spans 11 amino acids. The CDR3: CSVEVRTEAFF. For the CDR3, the DNA is TGCAGCGTTGAAGTACGGACTGAAGCTTTCTTT.

This chain connects TRBV30 to TRBJ1-4; 7 bases fit TRBD1. Germline V gene data show CDR1 as GTSNPN and CDR2 as SVGIG (reference sequence). Trimming took 1 base from V and 11 from J; bases not matched to a gene: 16. CDR3 length: 16 residues. The CDR3 sequence: CAWSAEGTAALGKLFF. CDR3 in DNA: TGTGCCTGGAGTGCCGAGGGGACAGCAGCTTTGGGTAAACTGTTTTTT.

The J gene is TRBJ2-5, the V gene TRBV6-5, with 7 bases aligning to TRBD1. This CDR3 comprises 13 residues. CDR1 MNHEY and CDR2 SVGAGI come from the germline V gene. V trimming: 7 bases; J trimming: 5 bases; junction bases outside the gene matches: 7. CDR3 DNA sequence: TGTGCCAGCAAAAAGGGGGCGCTTGAGACCCAGTACTTC. Translation: CASKKGALETQYF.

This chain uses TRBV19 with TRBJ1-2, with 8 bases fitting TRBD1. The CDR3 extends over 13 amino acids. CDR1 LNHDA and CDR2 SQIVND come from the germline V gene (reference sequence). V gave up 11 bases and J gave up 4 bases; unmatched junction bases: 9. CDR3 sequence: CASCGTGLYGYTF. DNA of the CDR3: TGTGCCTCCTGCGGGACAGGACTCTATGGCTACACCTTC.

This rearrangement joins TRBV7-9 to TRBJ2-5; a weak D match, TRBD1 (6 bases). Trimming took 2 bases from V and 3 from J, leaving 10 bases between them. The length of the CDR3 is 14 residues. In germline, CDR1 is SEHNR, CDR2 FQNEAQ (reference sequence). CDR3 sequence: CASSLISGEETQYF. CDR3 sequence (DNA): TGTGCCAGCAGCTTAATCTCAGGGGAAGAGACCCAGTACTTC. Full variable domain (remainder filled in from reference TRBV7-9 and TRBJ2-5): DTGVSQNPRHKITKRGQNVTFRCDPISEHNRLYWYRQTLGQGPEFLTYFQNEAQLEKSRLLSDRFSAERPKGSFSTLEIQRTEQGDSAMYLCASSLISGEETQYFGPGTRLLVL.

The chain combines TRBV9 with TRBJ2-3; the match to TRBD2 covers 7 bases. J was trimmed by 0 bases and V by 3 bases; bases with no gene match: 4. Germline loops: CDR1 SGDLS, CDR2 YYNGEE. The CDR3 is 15 residues long. The CDR3 nucleotides are TGTGCCAGCAGCGGAGGACTAGTAAGCACAGATACGCAGTATTTT. Its protein product is CASSGGLVSTDTQYF. Together with reference TRBV9 and TRBJ2-3, the CDR3 gives the full variable domain: DSGVTQTPKHLITATGQRVTLRCSPRSGDLSVYWYQQSLDQGLQFLIQYYNGEERAKGNILERFSAQQFPDLHSELNLSSLELGDSALYFCASSGGLVSTDTQYFGPGTRLTVL.

The chain has TRBV29-1 and TRBJ2-5, with D maybe TRBD2 (5 bases). The CDR3 has 13 amino acids. The germline gives CDR1 SQVTM, CDR2 ANQGSEA. Trimming left V 4 bases short and J 1 base short, with 10 bases between. CDR3 coding DNA: TGCAGCGTTGTTAGCGCAGTCCAAGAGACCCAGTACTTC. As protein: CSVVSAVQETQYF.

The chain employs TRBV4-3 and TRBJ2-3; no firm D call. The CDR3 totals 14 residues. Trimming stripped 4 bases from V and 6 bases from J, with 14 bases between. CDR1 LGHNA and CDR2 YSLEER come from the germline V gene. CDR3 sequence (DNA): TGCGCCAGCAGCCCTGGCGTTTGGAGCGATACGCAGTATTTT. Translated: CASSPGVWSDTQYF.

The chain uses TRBV30 and TRBJ2-3; 10 bases align to TRBD2. This CDR3 is 16 amino acids long. Germline V gives CDR1 GTSNPN, CDR2 SVGIG (reference sequence). Losses at the gene ends were 1 base for V and 5 bases for J; bases not matched to a gene: 9. The CDR3 DNA follows: TGTGCCTGGAGTGCGCTAGCGGGGGCTAGGGGAGATACGCAGTATTTT. Protein: CAWSALAGARGDTQYF.